This TCR beta chain was obtained from a study of OX40 agonist ivuxolimab in advanced cancers. Study-wide results and limits: Relative to CD4+ cells, CD8+ T cells on average had more expanded clones. At 0.1 to 3.0 mg/kg, CD4+ and CD8+ blood T cells expanded clonally by week 6.

Data came from immunoSEQ multiplex PCR; TCRdb stores just in-frame clones and leaves some out. This sample has about 100,000 clones, with roughly 90% found just once. As to this clone: The antigen is not known.

This specimen was CD4+ or CD8+ T cells sorted from blood, taken in a trial of the OX40 agonist ivuxolimab. This clonotype was sampled from an adult with an advanced solid tumor such as melanoma, head and neck, liver or kidney cancer.

The CDR3 DNA follows: TGTGCCAGCTCAACGTTACGGGACACTGAAGCTTTCTTT. It codes for CASSTLRDTEAFF. The V gene is TRBV18, the J gene TRBJ1-1; D is undetermined. Trimming stripped 5 bases from V and 3 bases from J, with 10 bases between. Germline assignment: CDR1 KGHSH and CDR2 LQKENI. This CDR3 is built from 13 residues.